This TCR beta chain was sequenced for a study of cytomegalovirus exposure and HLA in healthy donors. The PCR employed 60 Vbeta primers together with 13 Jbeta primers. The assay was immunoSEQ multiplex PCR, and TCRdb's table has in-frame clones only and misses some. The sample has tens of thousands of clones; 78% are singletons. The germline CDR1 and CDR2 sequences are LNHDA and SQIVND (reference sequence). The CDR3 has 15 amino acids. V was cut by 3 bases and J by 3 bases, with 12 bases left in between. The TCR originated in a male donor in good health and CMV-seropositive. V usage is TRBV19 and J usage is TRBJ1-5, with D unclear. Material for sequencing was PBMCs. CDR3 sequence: CASSIEGALNQPQHF. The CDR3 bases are TGTGCCAGTAGTATCGAGGGTGCCCTCAATCAGCCCCAGCATTTT. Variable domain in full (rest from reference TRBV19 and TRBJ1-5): DGGITQSPKYLFRKEGQNVTLSCEQNLNHDAMYWYRQDPGQGLRLIYYSQIVNDFQKGDIAEGYSVSREKKESFPLTVTSAQKNPTAFYLCASSIEGALNQPQHFGDGTRLSIL.